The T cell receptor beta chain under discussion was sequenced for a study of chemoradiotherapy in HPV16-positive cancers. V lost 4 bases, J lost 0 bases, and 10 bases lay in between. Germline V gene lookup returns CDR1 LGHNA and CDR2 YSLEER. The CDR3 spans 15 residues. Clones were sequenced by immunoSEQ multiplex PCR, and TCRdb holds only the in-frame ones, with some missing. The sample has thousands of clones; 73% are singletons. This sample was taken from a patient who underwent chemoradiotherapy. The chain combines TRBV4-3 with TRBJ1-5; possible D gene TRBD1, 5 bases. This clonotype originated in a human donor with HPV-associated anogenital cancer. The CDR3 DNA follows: TGCGCCAGCAGCCCGGACACTAATAGCAATCAGCCCCAGCATTTT. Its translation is CASSPDTNSNQPQHF.